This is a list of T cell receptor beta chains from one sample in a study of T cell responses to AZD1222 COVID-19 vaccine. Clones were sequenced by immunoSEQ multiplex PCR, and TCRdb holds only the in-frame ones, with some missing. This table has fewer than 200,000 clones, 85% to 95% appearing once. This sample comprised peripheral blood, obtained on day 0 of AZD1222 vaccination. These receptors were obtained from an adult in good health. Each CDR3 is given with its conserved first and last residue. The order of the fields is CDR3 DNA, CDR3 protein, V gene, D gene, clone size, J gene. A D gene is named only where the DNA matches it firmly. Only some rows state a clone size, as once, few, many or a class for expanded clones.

CDR3 DNA: TGTGCCAGCAGCGGATGGGGGGCGGTTAGCTCTGGAAACACCATATATTTT; CDR3 protein: CASSGWGAVSSGNTIYF; V gene: TRBV11-2; D gene: NA; clone size: NA; J gene: TRBJ1-3
CDR3 DNA: TGTGCCAGCAGCTCCCAGGACTCCCTAATCTATGGCTACACCTTC; CDR3 protein: CASSSQDSLIYGYTF; V gene: TRBV7-2; D gene: NA; clone size: NA; J gene: TRBJ1-2
CDR3 DNA: TGCGCCAGCAGCCAAGGGGACAGGGGGCTAACCGGGGAGCTGTTTTTT; CDR3 protein: CASSQGDRGLTGELFF; V gene: TRBV4-1; D gene: TRBD1; clone size: NA; J gene: TRBJ2-2
CDR3 DNA: TGTGCCAGCTCACCCGGACGGACAGGGGTTAGCTCCTATAATTCACCCCTCCACTTT; CDR3 protein: CASSPGRTGVSSYNSPLHF; V gene: TRBV18; D gene: TRBD1; clone size: NA; J gene: TRBJ1-6
CDR3 DNA: TGTGCCTGGAGCGTATCGACCAGGGGGTGGGATTCACCCCTCCACTTT; CDR3 protein: CAWSVSTRGWDSPLHF; V gene: TRBV30; D gene: TRBD1; clone size: NA; J gene: TRBJ1-6
CDR3 DNA: TGTGCCAGCAGTGAAGCGGGACTAGCGGGAGGGCCCTACGAGCAGTACTTC; CDR3 protein: CASSEAGLAGGPYEQYF; V gene: TRBV2; D gene: TRBD2; clone size: once; J gene: TRBJ2-7
CDR3 DNA: TGTGCCAGCAGTGAATTAGGGAACACTGAAGCTTTCTTT; CDR3 protein: CASSELGNTEAFF; V gene: TRBV6-1; D gene: NA; clone size: NA; J gene: TRBJ1-1
CDR3 DNA: TGTGCCAGCAGTAGCTACCGGGAGAGAGCTAACTATGGCTACACCTTC; CDR3 protein: CASSSYRERANYGYTF; V gene: TRBV27; D gene: NA; clone size: NA; J gene: TRBJ1-2
CDR3 DNA: TGTGCCATCAGCCCGGGACAGGGGACCTCGGGGACCTTC; CDR3 protein: CAISPGQGTSGTF; V gene: TRBV10-3; D gene: TRBD1; clone size: NA; J gene: TRBJ1-2
CDR3 DNA: TGTGCCAGCAGCCCCCGTCAGGGCGCGAACACCGGGGAGCTGTTTTTT; CDR3 protein: CASSPRQGANTGELFF; V gene: TRBV7-6; D gene: NA; clone size: NA; J gene: TRBJ2-2
CDR3 DNA: TGTGCCAGCAGCCACCCGACTGGGGGGTTGAATGAGCAGTTCTTC; CDR3 protein: CASSHPTGGLNEQFF; V gene: TRBV3-1/TRBV3-2; D gene: NA; clone size: NA; J gene: TRBJ2-1
CDR3 DNA: TGTGCCAGCAGTTTATCGATGAGCGGTCCTGGAAACACCATATATTTT; CDR3 protein: CASSLSMSGPGNTIYF; V gene: TRBV27; D gene: NA; clone size: NA; J gene: TRBJ1-3
CDR3 DNA: TGCGCCAGCAGCCAAGGCAATCAGCCCCAGCATTTT; CDR3 protein: CASSQGNQPQHF; V gene: TRBV4-1; D gene: NA; clone size: once; J gene: TRBJ1-5
CDR3 DNA: TGTGCCAGCTCACCAATTATCGGGACCCCAGACTACGAGCAGTACTTC; CDR3 protein: CASSPIIGTPDYEQYF; V gene: TRBV18; D gene: NA; clone size: NA; J gene: TRBJ2-7
CDR3 DNA: TGTGCCAGCAGAGCGGGAGGGCCCGGGTTAAATGAGCAGTTCTTC; CDR3 protein: CASRAGGPGLNEQFF; V gene: TRBV2; D gene: TRBD2; clone size: NA; J gene: TRBJ2-1
CDR3 DNA: TGTGCCAGCAGTTTTCAGGGGGCCCCTGAAGCTTTCTTT; CDR3 protein: CASSFQGAPEAFF; V gene: TRBV28; D gene: TRBD1; clone size: once; J gene: TRBJ1-1
CDR3 DNA: TGTGCCAGTAGTACGACAGGCGGATTATCACCCCTCCACTTT; CDR3 protein: CASSTTGGLSPLHF; V gene: TRBV19; D gene: NA; clone size: NA; J gene: TRBJ1-6
CDR3 DNA: TGTGCCAGCAGCGCCCGGGACAGATCCTTGAACGGCGGGGAGCTGTTTTTT; CDR3 protein: CASSARDRSLNGGELFF; V gene: TRBV13; D gene: TRBD1; clone size: NA; J gene: TRBJ2-2
CDR3 DNA: TGCGCCAGCAGCCCATTGACAGGAAACACTGAAGCTTTCTTT; CDR3 protein: CASSPLTGNTEAFF; V gene: TRBV5-1; D gene: NA; clone size: once; J gene: TRBJ1-1
CDR3 DNA: TGTGCCAGCAGCTTAGGCAGCTCGAACACTGAAGCTTTCTTT; CDR3 protein: CASSLGSSNTEAFF; V gene: TRBV7-9; D gene: NA; clone size: NA; J gene: TRBJ1-1
CDR3 DNA: TGTGCCAGCGAGGGGACGAGCAATCAGCCCCAGCATTTT; CDR3 protein: CASEGTSNQPQHF; V gene: TRBV2; D gene: NA; clone size: NA; J gene: TRBJ1-5
CDR3 DNA: TGTGCCGCCAGCAGAGATATCGGTACAGGGAACTATGGCTACACCTTC; CDR3 protein: CAASRDIGTGNYGYTF; V gene: TRBV15; D gene: NA; clone size: NA; J gene: TRBJ1-2
CDR3 DNA: TGTGCCAGCAGCTTAACCTCGGGGGGGGCAGGAAATGAGCAGTTCTTC; CDR3 protein: CASSLTSGGAGNEQFF; V gene: TRBV7-2; D gene: TRBD2; clone size: once; J gene: TRBJ2-1